Below are 27 T cell receptor beta chains sequenced from a single sample in a study of regulatory T cells in long-lasting Graves disease. Time point defined: newly diagnosed GD, antithyroid drugs for less than 3 months. PBMC RNA served as the TCR library source. With iRepertoire HTBI primers and Arm-PCR of CDR3 regions, TCR beta libraries were built. TCRdb fed the multiplex PCR reads into MiXCR, producing one record per CDR3 protein. The repertoire holds approximately 460,000 distinct CDR3 sequences, with approximately 16% as singletons. These data were also reused for a study on T cells in Graves' hyperthyroidism and ophthalmopathy.

This specimen consisted of peripheral blood mononuclear cells (PBMCs), obtained at new diagnosis, from a patient treated with antithyroid drugs. All receptors derive from a woman in her 30s with Graves disease.

This clonotype was seen more than once but under ten times. The DNA of the CDR3 is TGTGCCAGCAGTTTTGGACGGAACTACGAGCAGTACTTC. It yields the protein CASSFGRNYEQYF. V gene TRBV12-3 or TRBV12-4 combines with J gene TRBJ2-7; D uncertain. CDR3 length: 13 amino acids. The ends were cut back, 3 bases at V and 3 bases at J, with 9 bases in the middle.

This clonotype was detected ten times or more. This chain links TRBV18 with TRBJ2-7; 10 bases are a match to TRBD2. Trimming took 0 bases from V and 6 from J; bases not matched to a gene: 5. The germline gives CDR1 KGHSH, CDR2 LQKENI. The CDR3 runs 15 residues. In nucleotides, the CDR3 is TGTGCCAGCTCACCACCCCTAGCGGGAGAAGGCGAGCAGTACTTC. Its translation: CASSPPLAGEGEQYF.

The chain couples TRBV5-1 to TRBJ2-5; D gene unclear. This CDR3 is built from 14 residues. In germline, CDR1 is SGHRS, CDR2 YFSETQ. V was clipped by 0 bases and J by 3 bases, with 9 bases between them. The CDR3 here is CASSLGSLEETQYF. The CDR3 DNA reads TGCGCCAGCAGCTTGGGCAGCTTGGAAGAGACCCAGTACTTC.

This clonotype showed up just a few times. V usage is TRBV7-9 and J usage is TRBJ2-1, with a weak D call TRBD2 (5 bases). CDR3 length equals 17 residues. V was clipped by 3 bases and J by 3 bases, with 18 bases between them. Germline CDR1 and CDR2: SEHNR and FQNEAQ (reference sequence). CDR3 amino acids: CASSFLSGTGLYNEQFF. CDR3 DNA: TGTGCCAGCAGCTTCCTTTCGGGAACGGGCCTCTACAATGAGCAGTTCTTC.

This clonotype turned up a few times. V is TRBV18 and J is TRBJ1-1; D perhaps matches TRBD1 (5 bases). The length of the CDR3 is 15 residues. Trimming removed 3 bases from V and 0 bases from J, with 11 bases in between. CDR1 and CDR2 (germline): KGHSH, LQKENI. For the CDR3, the DNA is TGTGCCAGCTCACCCTCAGGGATCCTGAACACTGAAGCTTTCTTT. It encodes CASSPSGILNTEAFF.

In its sample, this clonotype was seen a few times. The chain links TRBV6-2 or TRBV6-3 to TRBJ2-5; 12 nucleotides align to TRBD2. This CDR3 has 16 residues. V lost 5 bases and J lost 5; bases outside the gene matches: 9. CDR1 MNHEY and CDR2 SVGEGT come from the germline V gene. The CDR3 DNA is TGTGCCAGCAGTCAGACTAGCGGGAGTGGGGCCGAGACCCAGTACTTC. Protein: CASSQTSGSGAETQYF.

This clonotype was found a few times. The chain links TRBV5-5 to TRBJ1-5; D may be TRBD1 (5 bases). Trimming cost V 1 base and J 4 bases, with 18 bases left between them. CDR1 SGHKS and CDR2 YYEKEE come from the germline V gene (reference sequence). The CDR3 covers 17 residues. The CDR3 loop reads CASSLNSDNSLNQPQHF. CDR3 in DNA: TGTGCCAGCAGCTTGAACTCGGACAACTCTCTTAATCAGCCCCAGCATTTT. The entire variable domain, with the rest obtained from reference TRBV5-5 and TRBJ1-5, is as follows: DAGVTQSPTHLIKTRGQQVTLRCSPISGHKSVSWYQQVLGQGPQFIFQYYEKEERGRGNFPDRFSARQFPNYSSELNVNALLLGDSALYLCASSLNSDNSLNQPQHFGDGTRLSIL.

For this clonotype: A clone one base away is much larger, so this may be a read error. The chain employs TRBV30 and TRBJ2-1; D gene unclear. The CDR3 totals 15 residues. Germline values: CDR1 GTSNPN, CDR2 SVGIG (reference sequence). V was shortened by 1 base and J by 4 bases, with 14 bases between the two germline ends. CDR3 residues: CAWSGRARVYNEQFF. CDR3 in DNA: TGTGCCTGGAGTGGTAGGGCTAGAGTGTACAATGAGCAGTTCTTC.

Many counts were recorded for this clonotype. This chain links TRBV20-1 with TRBJ2-5; 8 bases map to TRBD2. V dropped 1 base and J dropped 2; count of bases not matched to a gene: 3. The CDR3 is 14 residues long. Looked up from germline, CDR1 is DFQATT and CDR2 is SNEGSKA (reference sequence). CDR3 sequence: CSARAGGGQETQYF. For the CDR3, the DNA is TGCAGTGCTAGAGCGGGAGGGGGGCAAGAGACCCAGTACTTC.

The table lists this clonotype with a few counts. V and J are TRBV19 and TRBJ1-1, with no clear D. V lost 3 bases and J 2 bases, leaving 10 bases between the germline ends. Looked up from germline, CDR1 is LNHDA and CDR2 is SQIVND (reference sequence). The CDR3 totals 14 residues. For the CDR3, the DNA is TGTGCCAGTAGTATCGGTCCGGGTAACACTGAAGCTTTCTTT. Translation gives CASSIGPGNTEAFF.

This clonotype was detected a few times. The chain links TRBV6-2 or TRBV6-3 to TRBJ2-7, with D hard to call. CDR1 and CDR2 (germline): MNHEY, SVGEGT. With 2 bases removed from V and 4 bases from J, the gap between germline ends came to 9 bases. The CDR3 runs 13 residues. The CDR3 bases are TGTGCCAGCAGTTACACGGACGGTTACGAGCAGTACTTC. Translated, it gives CASSYTDGYEQYF.

The V gene is TRBV27, the J gene TRBJ2-5; D might be TRBD2 (5 bases). Germline assignment: CDR1 MNHEY and CDR2 SMNVEV (reference sequence). This CDR3 region has 14 residues. V lost 3 bases and J lost 0, with 8 bases in between. The CDR3 coding sequence is TGTGCCAGCAGTTTCATCGGGAACCAAGAGACCCAGTACTTC. It translates to CASSFIGNQETQYF.

This chain connects TRBV20-1 to TRBJ1-2; TRBD1 aligns across 8 bases. Germline-derived CDR1 and CDR2 are DFQATT and SNEGSKA (reference sequence). The junction had 15 bases not matched to a gene; V was cut back by 6 bases and J by 6 bases. This CDR3 has 15 amino acids. CDR3 sequence (DNA): TGCAGTGCCAGGCGAGCAGGGGGCGCATCCCATGGCTACACCTTC. Amino acid sequence: CSARRAGGASHGYTF.

This chain joins TRBV15 and TRBJ1-1, with a tentative D call TRBD1 (5 bases). The CDR3 is 15 amino acids. Germline-derived CDR1 and CDR2 are LNHNV and YYDKDF (reference sequence). Trimming removed 4 bases from V and 1 base from J, with 13 bases in between. CDR3 region: CATSTLDSTNTEAFF. The CDR3 DNA reads as TGTGCCACCAGCACCCTCGACAGCACGAACACTGAAGCTTTCTTT. The complete variable domain, with remaining parts taken from reference TRBV15 and TRBJ1-1, reads DAMVIQNPRYQVTQFGKPVTLSCSQTLNHNVMYWYQQKSSQAPKLLFHYYDKDFNNEADTPDNFQSRRPNTSFCFLDIRSPGLGDTAMYLCATSTLDSTNTEAFFGQGTRLTVV.

This clonotype has ten or more counts. The chain has TRBV12-3 or TRBV12-4 and TRBJ2-7, with 7 bases that match TRBD1. Trimming cost V 5 bases and J 9 bases; bases outside gene matches: 10. The CDR3 covers 13 residues. In DNA form, the CDR3 reads TGTGCCAGCAGTAAGGGACAGTCCTTGGGGCAGTACTTC. This gives the protein CASSKGQSLGQYF.

This clonotype was recorded a few times. The rearrangement uses TRBV7-9 and TRBJ2-7; TRBD2 is a possible D gene (6 bases). V shed 5 bases and J shed 2 bases, with 19 bases lying between them. CDR3 length equals 16 residues. Germline V gene data show CDR1 as SEHNR and CDR2 as FQNEAQ (reference sequence). The CDR3 region is CASSPLEGRSPYEQYF. The CDR3 nucleotides read TGTGCCAGCAGCCCGCTCGAAGGGAGGAGTCCCTACGAGCAGTACTTC.

In this sample, this clonotype turned up many times. J is TRBJ1-1 and V is TRBV7-6; D not certain. V was clipped by 1 base and J by 5 bases, with 11 bases between them. Germline CDR1 and CDR2: SGHVS and FNYEAQ. This CDR3 has 14 amino acids. CDR3 in DNA: TGTGCCAGCAGCTTAGGGGCGGGAGGAACTGAAGCTTTCTTT. Translation: CASSLGAGGTEAFF.

This clonotype was counted at least ten times. The chain combines TRBV5-1 with TRBJ1-2; 12 bases are shared with TRBD1. The CDR3 length is 14 residues. The V gene end was trimmed by 4 bases and the J gene end by 7 bases; junction bases not matched to a gene: 5. Germline CDR1 SGHRS, CDR2 YFSETQ. Here the CDR3 reads CASSHGTGGIGYTF. The CDR3 DNA reads TGCGCCAGCAGCCACGGGACAGGGGGCATTGGCTACACCTTC. The variable domain in full, with the rest retrieved from reference TRBV5-1 and TRBJ1-2, is KAGVTQTPRYLIKTRGQQVTLSCSPISGHRSVSWYQQTPGQGLQFLFEYFSETQRNKGNFPGRFSGRQFSNSRSEMNVSTLELGDSALYLCASSHGTGGIGYTFGSGTRLTVV.

This chain uses TRBV7-8 with TRBJ2-1; no clear D. Trimming shortened V by 2 bases and J by 6 bases, and 11 bases separated the two germline ends. Germline CDR1 and CDR2: SGHVS and FQNEAQ. The CDR3 runs 14 residues. The CDR3 coding sequence is TGTGCCAGCAGCTTAAACCCCTCCACCAATGAGCAGTTCTTC. Protein product: CASSLNPSTNEQFF.

The rearrangement joins TRBV30 to TRBJ2-1, with 14 bases lining up with TRBD2. The CDR3 has 17 amino acids. CDR1 and CDR2 (germline): GTSNPN, SVGIG (reference sequence). The trim removed 3 bases at V and 2 bases at J, leaving 6 bases unmatched. CDR3 nucleotide sequence: TGTGCCTGGAGCCCTACGGGACTAGCGGGAGCCTACAATGAGCAGTTCTTC. This sequence encodes CAWSPTGLAGAYNEQFF. The full variable domain, rest sourced from reference TRBV30 and TRBJ2-1, is SQTIHQWPATLVQPVGSPLSLECTVEGTSNPNLYWYRQAAGRGLQLLFYSVGIGQISSEVPQNLSASRPQDRQFILSSKKLLLSDSGFYLCAWSPTGLAGAYNEQFFGPGTRLTVL.

V gene TRBV2 combines with J gene TRBJ2-5, with a weak D call TRBD2 (5 bases). Trimming left V 11 bases short and J 6 bases short, with 13 bases between. Germline assignment: CDR1 SNHLY and CDR2 FYNNEI. This CDR3 has 11 amino acids. The CDR3 DNA reads TGTGCCCAAAGCGGTTTTCAGACCCAGTACTTC. This translates into CAQSGFQTQYF. Based on the CDR3 plus reference TRBV2 and TRBJ2-5, the full variable domain is EPEVTQTPSHQVTQMGQEVILRCVPISNHLYFYWYRQILGQKVEFLVSFYNNEISEKSEIFDDQFSVERPDGSNFTLKIRSTKLEDSAMYFCAQSGFQTQYFGPGTRLLVL.

This clonotype was detected many times. J is TRBJ2-7 and V is TRBV28, with D perhaps matching TRBD2 (5 bases). Germline assignment: CDR1 MDHEN and CDR2 SYDVKM. V was cut by 5 bases and J by 3 bases, with 17 bases left in between. This CDR3 comprises 15 residues. Here the CDR3 reads CASSLPYGKHYEQYF. DNA for the CDR3: TGTGCCAGCAGTCTCCCTTACGGGAAACACTACGAGCAGTACTTC.

This clonotype was picked up many times. The V and J genes are TRBV19 and TRBJ1-1; TRBD1 might be the D (5 bases). The CDR3 is 15 residues long. Per germline, CDR1 LNHDA and CDR2 SQIVND (reference sequence). The V and J ends lost 3 bases and 5 bases respectively, with 16 bases between them. Written as DNA, the CDR3 is TGTGCCAGTAGTATCTCGAACAGGTGGGAAACTGAAGCTTTCTTT. Its translation: CASSISNRWETEAFF.

The chain joins TRBV30 to TRBJ2-2; 8 bases agree with TRBD2. Germline V gene lookup returns CDR1 GTSNPN and CDR2 SVGIG (reference sequence). CDR3 length: 13 residues. Germline trimming cut 5 bases from V and 4 bases from J; bases unmatched to any gene: 3. In nucleotides, the CDR3 is TGTGCCTGGGCGGGAGGCGGCACCGGGGAGCTGTTTTTT. It codes for CAWAGGGTGELFF.

Remarks on this clonotype: A much larger clone is a single base away; this may be a read error. V and J are TRBV6-2 or TRBV6-3 and TRBJ1-5; possibly TRBD1 for D (5 bases). Trimming left V 5 bases short and J 6 bases short, with 20 bases between. The length of the CDR3 is 16 residues. CDR1 is MNHEY, CDR2 SVGEGT, per germline. The CDR3 loop is CASSPGHDPFSQPQHF. CDR3 DNA sequence: TGTGCCAGCAGTCCCGGACACGATCCTTTCAGTCAGCCCCAGCATTTT.

This clonotype showed up many times. This CDR3 is CASSPTSDYNEQFF. CDR3 nucleotide sequence: TGTGCCAGCAGCCCGACTAGCGACTACAATGAGCAGTTCTTC. The chain has TRBV11-2 and TRBJ2-1; 8 bases are shared with TRBD2. The CDR3 length is 14 residues. Germline CDR1 reads SGHAT; CDR2 reads FQNNGV. Trimming at V came to 5 bases and at J to 3 bases, leaving 3 bases not matched to a gene.

The chain couples TRBV19 to TRBJ1-2; 8 bases are shared with TRBD1. Germline CDR1 is LNHDA and CDR2 is SQIVND (reference sequence). The V and J ends lost 10 bases and 7 bases, in that order; junction bases with no gene match: 11. There are 13 residues in the CDR3. In DNA, the CDR3 is TGTGCCACTAGCACAGGGGGAGGTGTTGGCTACACCTTC. Encoded protein: CATSTGGGVGYTF.